The T cell receptor beta chain described here comes from a study of OX40 agonist ivuxolimab in advanced cancers. At the level of the study: Subjects had a mean age of roughly 57 years, with a range of about 20 to 85; more than 70% were male.

J lost 0 bases, V lost 6 bases, and 4 bases had no gene match. The CDR3 extends over 14 amino acids. From germline, CDR1 is SQVTM and CDR2 ANQGSEA. Data came from immunoSEQ multiplex PCR; TCRdb stores just in-frame clones and leaves some out. The sample includes 72,000 or so clones, roughly 80% seen only once; the top ten take 4.5% to 6%. The sample was CD4+ or CD8+ T cells sorted from blood, taken in a trial of the OX40 agonist ivuxolimab. This TCR was recovered from an adult with an advanced solid tumor such as melanoma, head and neck, liver or kidney cancer. The chain employs TRBV29-1 and TRBJ1-3, with 8 bases that match TRBD1. CDR3 protein: CSVTGGASGNTIYF. DNA of the CDR3: TGCAGCGTCACAGGGGGTGCCTCTGGAAACACCATATATTTT.